This passage covers 17 T cell receptor beta chains from one sample sequenced in a study of OX40 agonist ivuxolimab in advanced cancers. Sequencing used immunoSEQ multiplex PCR; TCRdb keeps in-frame clones, though not all of them. The table has 55,000 to 90,000 clones, 80% to 90% seen once. Material: CD4+ or CD8+ T cells sorted from blood, obtained in a trial of the OX40 agonist ivuxolimab. Receptor source: an adult with an advanced solid tumor such as melanoma, head and neck, liver or kidney cancer.

The rearrangement links TRBV6-1 to TRBJ2-7; D is ambiguous. Per germline, CDR1 MNHNS and CDR2 SASEGT. V lost 3 bases and J lost 4, with 7 bases in between. This CDR3 is built from 12 residues. The CDR3 reads CASSDVGYEQYF. The CDR3 coding sequence is TGTGCCAGCAGTGATGTAGGGTACGAGCAGTACTTC.

The chain is built from TRBV6-1 and TRBJ1-4; the match to TRBD1 covers 7 bases. Germline CDR1 MNHNS, CDR2 SASEGT. The V gene end was trimmed by 1 base and the J gene end by 8 bases; junction bases not matched to a gene: 7. This CDR3 spans 15 amino acids. The DNA for the CDR3 is TGTGCCAGCAGTGAAGGAGGGGGCCCCGGGGAAAAACTGTTTTTT. Its translation is CASSEGGGPGEKLFF.

The chain links TRBV2 to TRBJ1-6; 7 bases align to TRBD1. After removal of 4 bases from V and 3 bases from J, the junction contained 15 bases not matched to a gene. The length of the CDR3 is 19 residues. Germline V gene lookup returns CDR1 SNHLY and CDR2 FYNNEI. The CDR3 coding sequence is TGTGCCAGCAGTGGGAGAGGGGGGGACAGCCCCTACTATAATTCACCCCTCCACTTT. Protein: CASSGRGGDSPYYNSPLHF.

The chain combines TRBV2 with TRBJ1-1, with a weak D call TRBD1 (5 bases). Germline CDR1 SNHLY, CDR2 FYNNEI. The CDR3 runs 14 residues. Trimming stripped 4 bases from V and 2 bases from J, with 11 bases between. CDR3 loop: CASSVDRFNTEAFF. The CDR3 coding sequence is TGTGCCAGCAGTGTAGACAGATTTAACACTGAAGCTTTCTTT.

CDR3 loop: CASSASGGPNTGELFF. The CDR3 coding sequence is TGTGCCAGCTCAGCTAGCGGGGGACCGAACACCGGGGAGCTGTTTTTT. The rearrangement uses TRBV2 and TRBJ2-2, with 10 positions matching TRBD2. Trimming took 8 bases from V and 0 from J; bases not matched to a gene: 6. Germline CDR1 and CDR2: SNHLY and FYNNEI. The CDR3 is 16 amino acids.

This chain uses TRBV5-1 with TRBJ2-7; 8 bases are a match to TRBD1. The CDR3 sequence is 15 residues long. V trimming: 7 bases; J trimming: 1 base; junction bases outside the gene matches: 10. Germline CDR1 is SGHRS and CDR2 is YFSETQ. The CDR3 nucleotides are TGCGCCAGCGGAACGACAGGGGCGCTATCCTACGAGCAGTACTTC. Translating it yields CASGTTGALSYEQYF.

The V and J genes are TRBV6-1 and TRBJ2-3; D is perhaps TRBD2 (7 bases). The CDR3 sequence is 15 residues long. CDR1 MNHNS and CDR2 SASEGT come from the germline V gene. The V end lost 6 bases, the J end lost 0 bases, and 13 bases lay between the germline ends. In DNA form, the CDR3 reads TGTGCCAGCAGGGTTGGGGGGGCCAGCACAGATACGCAGTATTTT. Translated, it gives CASRVGGASTDTQYF.

This clone appeared a few times. V usage is TRBV10-3 and J usage is TRBJ1-1; no firm D call. The CDR3 has 11 residues. CDR1 ENHRY and CDR2 SYGVKD come from the germline V gene. V lost 2 bases, J lost 6 bases, and 4 bases lay in between. The CDR3 DNA reads as TGTGCCATCAGTGAGCGCTCTGAAGCTTTCTTT. Its protein product is CAISERSEAFF.

The chain joins TRBV14 to TRBJ1-2; 8 nucleotides line up with TRBD1. CDR3 length equals 15 residues. Germline V CDR1 and CDR2: SGHDN, FVKESK. V lost 4 bases to trimming and J lost 6 bases; unmatched junction nucleotides: 10. The CDR3: CASSRQTGGSHGYTF. In DNA form, the CDR3 reads TGTGCCAGCAGCCGACAAACAGGGGGGAGTCATGGCTACACCTTC.

CDR3 nucleotide sequence: TGTGCCAGCAGCTCCTCCGGGACAGGCACAAGAGGGGAGCAGTACTTC. Protein: CASSSSGTGTRGEQYF. The genes are TRBV28 and TRBJ2-7, with TRBD1 matching 8 bases. The germline gives CDR1 MDHEN, CDR2 SYDVKM. V was clipped by 6 bases and J by 7 bases; unmatched bases: 17. This CDR3 comprises 16 residues.

This chain joins TRBV21-1 and TRBJ2-7; the table names TRBD1, a call not compared with the DNA. TRBV21-1 is marked as a pseudogene. The CDR3 has 15 amino acids. The chain's CDR3 is CAGRDPQGTDYEQYF. DNA for the CDR3: TGTGCCGGCAGGGACCCTCAGGGAACCGACTACGAGCAGTACTTC.

The CDR3 is CSVEMGTIGSNEQFF. The CDR3 DNA is TGCAGCGTTGAGATGGGGACCATTGGGTCCAATGAGCAGTTCTTC. The rearrangement joins TRBV29-1 to TRBJ2-1; D is perhaps TRBD1 or TRBD2 (5 bases each). This CDR3 is 15 amino acids long. V lost 3 bases and J 6 bases, leaving 18 bases between the germline ends. Germline V gene sequence: CDR1 SQVTM, CDR2 ANQGSEA.

This clone came up once. The chain is built from TRBV14 and TRBJ1-3; D is possibly TRBD1 (5 bases). Trimming removed 6 bases at V and 1 base at J, with 10 bases between. Germline V gives CDR1 SGHDN, CDR2 FVKESK. The CDR3 has 14 amino acids. CDR3 sequence (DNA): TGTGCCAGCAGTCCAGGGCATTCTGGAAACACCATATATTTT. Protein: CASSPGHSGNTIYF.

V and J are TRBV4-1 and TRBJ2-7, with 8 bases aligning to TRBD2. J was trimmed by 0 bases and V by 2 bases; bases with no gene match: 6. Germline V gene lookup returns CDR1 MGHRA and CDR2 YSYEKL. This CDR3 is 16 amino acids long. CDR3 region: CASSQSGGLSSYEQYF. The CDR3 nucleotides are TGCGCCAGCAGCCAATCGGGGGGGTTGAGCTCCTACGAGCAGTACTTC.

The chain employs TRBV6-4 and TRBJ1-1, with no clear D. V gave up 3 bases and J gave up 11 bases, with 16 bases separating them. CDR1 and CDR2 from the germline V gene are MRHNA and SNTAGT. This CDR3 has 13 residues. The CDR3 DNA sequence: TGTGCCAGCAGTGATTCAGTGGGTGGAAGGGCTTTCTTT. Translating it yields CASSDSVGGRAFF.

This clone was seen just once. The V call is TRBV29-1, the J call TRBJ2-3, with D perhaps TRBD2 (5 bases). This CDR3 region has 13 residues. Per germline, CDR1 SQVTM and CDR2 ANQGSEA. Trimming stripped 4 bases from V and 2 bases from J, with 10 bases between. DNA for the CDR3: TGCAGCGTTGCGGGGTGGGTCACAGATACGCAGTATTTT. This encodes CSVAGWVTDTQYF.

This CDR3 is CASSLSKARAFF. In DNA form, the CDR3 reads TGTGCCAGCAGCTTGTCTAAGGCCCGCGCTTTCTTT. The chain joins TRBV5-6 to TRBJ1-1; D call uncertain. The length of the CDR3 is 12 residues. Trimming cost V 1 base and J 11 bases, with 12 bases left between them. CDR1 is SGHDT, CDR2 YYEEEE, per germline.